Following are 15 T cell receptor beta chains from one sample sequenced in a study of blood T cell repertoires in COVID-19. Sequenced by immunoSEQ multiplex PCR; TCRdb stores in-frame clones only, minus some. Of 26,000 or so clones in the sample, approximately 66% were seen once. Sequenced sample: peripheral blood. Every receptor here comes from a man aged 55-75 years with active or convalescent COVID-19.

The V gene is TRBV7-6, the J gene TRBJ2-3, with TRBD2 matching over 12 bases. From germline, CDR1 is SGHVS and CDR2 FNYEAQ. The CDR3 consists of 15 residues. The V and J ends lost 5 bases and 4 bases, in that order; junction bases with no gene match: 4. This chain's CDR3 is CASSRLAGGPDTQYF. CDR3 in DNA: TGTGCCAGCAGCCGGCTAGCGGGAGGGCCAGATACGCAGTATTTT.

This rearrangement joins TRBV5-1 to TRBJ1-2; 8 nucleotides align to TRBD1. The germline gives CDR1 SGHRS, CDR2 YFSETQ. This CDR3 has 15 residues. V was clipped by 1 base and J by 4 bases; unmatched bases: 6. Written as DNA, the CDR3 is TGCGCCAGCAGCTTGTCAGGTCAGGGGGCCTATGGCTACACCTTC. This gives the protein CASSLSGQGAYGYTF. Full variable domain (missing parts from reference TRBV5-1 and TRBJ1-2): KAGVTQTPRYLIKTRGQQVTLSCSPISGHRSVSWYQQTPGQGLQFLFEYFSETQRNKGNFPGRFSGRQFSNSRSEMNVSTLELGDSALYLCASSLSGQGAYGYTFGSGTRLTVV.

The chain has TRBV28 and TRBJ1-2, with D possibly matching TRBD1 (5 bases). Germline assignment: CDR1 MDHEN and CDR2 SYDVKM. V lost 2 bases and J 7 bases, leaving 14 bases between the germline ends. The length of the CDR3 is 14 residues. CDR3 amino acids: CASSLRRGVGGYTF. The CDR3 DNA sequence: TGTGCCAGCAGTTTAAGGCGGGGCGTAGGTGGCTACACCTTC.

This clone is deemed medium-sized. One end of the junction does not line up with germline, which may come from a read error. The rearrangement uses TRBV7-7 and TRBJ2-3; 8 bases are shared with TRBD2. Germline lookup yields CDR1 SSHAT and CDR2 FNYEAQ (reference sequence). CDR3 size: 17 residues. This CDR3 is CASSLFPGRANTDTQYF. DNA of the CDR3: TGTGCTAGCAGCTTATTCCCCGGGAGGGCAAACACAGATACGCAGTATTTT.

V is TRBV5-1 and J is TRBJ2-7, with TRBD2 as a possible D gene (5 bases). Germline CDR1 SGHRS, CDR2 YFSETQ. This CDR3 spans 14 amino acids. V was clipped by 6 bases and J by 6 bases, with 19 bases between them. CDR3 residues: CASNGPGKQSEQYF. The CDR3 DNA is TGCGCCAGCAACGGGCCGGGGAAACAGTCCGAGCAGTACTTC.

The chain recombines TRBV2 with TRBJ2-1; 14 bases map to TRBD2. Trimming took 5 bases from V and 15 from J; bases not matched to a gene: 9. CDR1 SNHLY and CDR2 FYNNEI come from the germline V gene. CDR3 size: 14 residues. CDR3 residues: CASSSGLAGASMFF. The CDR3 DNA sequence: TGTGCCAGCAGTTCGGGACTAGCGGGGGCCTCTATGTTCTTC.

This chain's CDR3 is CASSAGQGGLGTEAFF. Written as DNA, the CDR3 is TGCGCCAGCAGCGCAGGACAGGGAGGGTTGGGCACTGAAGCTTTCTTT. The chain couples TRBV5-1 to TRBJ1-1; 8 positions agree with TRBD1. The CDR3 extends over 16 amino acids. CDR1 is SGHRS, CDR2 YFSETQ, per germline. Trimming removed 4 bases from V and 4 bases from J; junction bases left unmatched: 12.

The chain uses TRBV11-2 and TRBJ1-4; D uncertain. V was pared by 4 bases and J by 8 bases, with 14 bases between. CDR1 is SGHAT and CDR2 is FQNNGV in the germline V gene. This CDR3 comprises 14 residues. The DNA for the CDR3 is TGTGCCAGCAGCTCCTCCGCAGGCAGCGAAAAACTGTTTTTT. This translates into CASSSSAGSEKLFF.

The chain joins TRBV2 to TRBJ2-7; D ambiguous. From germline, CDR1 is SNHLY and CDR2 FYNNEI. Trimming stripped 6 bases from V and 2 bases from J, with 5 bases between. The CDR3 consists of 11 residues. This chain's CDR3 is CASSPAYEQYF. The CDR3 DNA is TGTGCCAGCAGCCCCGCCTACGAGCAGTACTTC.

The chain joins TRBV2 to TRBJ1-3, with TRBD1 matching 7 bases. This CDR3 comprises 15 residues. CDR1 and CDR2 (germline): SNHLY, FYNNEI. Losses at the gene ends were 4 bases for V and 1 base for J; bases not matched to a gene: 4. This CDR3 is CASSVTGPSGNTIYF. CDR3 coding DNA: TGTGCCAGCAGTGTGACAGGGCCATCTGGAAACACCATATATTTT.

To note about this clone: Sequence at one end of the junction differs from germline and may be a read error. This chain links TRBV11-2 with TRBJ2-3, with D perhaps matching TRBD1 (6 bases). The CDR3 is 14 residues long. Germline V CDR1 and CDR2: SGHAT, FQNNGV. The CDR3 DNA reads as TGTGCCAGCAGCGCGACAGGTAGCATAGATACGCAGTATTTT. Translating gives CASSATGSIDTQYF.

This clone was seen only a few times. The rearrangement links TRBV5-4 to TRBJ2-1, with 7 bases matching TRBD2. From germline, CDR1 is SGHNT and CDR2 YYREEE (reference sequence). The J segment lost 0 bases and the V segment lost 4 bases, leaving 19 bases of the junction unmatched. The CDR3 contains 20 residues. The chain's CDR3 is CASSPRRGLRGGPSYNEQFF. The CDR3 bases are TGTGCCAGCAGCCCAAGAAGGGGCCTGCGCGGGGGTCCCTCCTACAATGAGCAGTTCTTC.

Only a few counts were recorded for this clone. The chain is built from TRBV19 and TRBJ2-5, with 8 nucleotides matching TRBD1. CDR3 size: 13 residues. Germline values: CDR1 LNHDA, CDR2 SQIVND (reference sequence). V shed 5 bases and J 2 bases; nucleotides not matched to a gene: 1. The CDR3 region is CASSGTGQETQYF. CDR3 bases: TGTGCCAGTAGTGGGACAGGACAAGAGACCCAGTACTTC.

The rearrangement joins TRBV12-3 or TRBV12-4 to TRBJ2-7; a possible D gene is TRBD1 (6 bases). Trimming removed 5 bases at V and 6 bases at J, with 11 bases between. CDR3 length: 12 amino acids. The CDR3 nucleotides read TGTGCCAGCAGTGGGACACTCATCGAGCAGTACTTC. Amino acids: CASSGTLIEQYF.

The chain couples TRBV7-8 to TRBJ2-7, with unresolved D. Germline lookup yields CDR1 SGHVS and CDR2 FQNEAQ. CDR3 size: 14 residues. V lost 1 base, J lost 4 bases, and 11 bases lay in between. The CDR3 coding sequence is TGTGCCAGCAGCTTAGGGCAGGCGATTTACGAGCAGTACTTC. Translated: CASSLGQAIYEQYF.